Here is one T cell receptor (beta chain) with its context. The data originate from a study of cytomegalovirus exposure and HLA in healthy donors. Trimming cost V 4 bases and J 4 bases; bases outside gene matches: 10. From germline, CDR1 is SGHRS and CDR2 YFSETQ. The CDR3 extends over 16 amino acids. A multiplex PCR was run with 60 Vbeta primers and 13 Jbeta primers. Assay used: immunoSEQ multiplex PCR; TCRdb lists only in-frame clones, some missing. The sample holds about 140,000 clones, 75% to 80% seen once. This rearrangement joins TRBV5-1 to TRBJ2-3, with 9 bases fitting TRBD2. Sequencing was carried out using PBMCs. The TCR originated in a woman in her forties or fifties in good health and CMV-seronegative. In DNA form, the CDR3 reads TGCGCCAGCAGCCCGATTGGCGGGGGGGCCCCAGATACGCAGTATTTT. This sequence encodes CASSPIGGGAPDTQYF.